This entry lists 7 T cell receptor beta chains sequenced from one sample in a study of blood T cell repertoires in COVID-19. Method: immunoSEQ multiplex PCR; TCRdb's copy keeps in-frame clones and lacks some. The sample holds 140,000 or so clones, about four fifths seen once. Sequencing was carried out using peripheral blood. The receptors originated from a human donor in a cohort sampled during active COVID-19.

This rearrangement joins TRBV11-3 to TRBJ2-3, with D tentatively TRBD2 (5 bases). Germline V gene data show CDR1 as SGHNT and CDR2 as YENEEA. Trimming took 1 base from V and 1 from J, leaving 6 bases between them. The CDR3 is made up of 14 amino acids. The CDR3 reads CASSLGSGTDTQYF. CDR3 coding DNA: TGTGCCAGCAGCTTAGGTAGCGGCACAGATACGCAGTATTTT.

This sequence joins TRBV6-6 and TRBJ2-6, with TRBD1 matching over 9 bases. The trim removed 5 bases at V and 0 bases at J, leaving 5 bases unmatched. Germline V lookup: CDR1 MNHNY, CDR2 SVGAGI (reference sequence). The CDR3 is made up of 17 amino acids. Here the CDR3 DNA reads TGTGCCAGCAGTCACAGGGGGCCCCGCTCTGGGGCCAACGTCCTGACTTTC. Amino acids: CASSHRGPRSGANVLTF.

The rearrangement uses TRBV19 and TRBJ2-5; possibly TRBD1 for D (6 bases). The germline gives CDR1 LNHDA, CDR2 SQIVND (reference sequence). CDR3 length equals 15 residues. V was clipped by 5 bases and J by 3 bases, with 16 bases between them. The CDR3 protein is CASSLGDRDKETQYF. DNA of the CDR3: TGTGCCAGTAGTTTAGGGGACCGGGACAAAGAGACCCAGTACTTC.

This clone was picked up one time. The chain is built from TRBV20-1 and TRBJ2-7, with D unresolved. Germline assignment: CDR1 DFQATT and CDR2 SNEGSKA (reference sequence). The V and J ends lost 5 bases and 3 bases respectively, with 2 bases between them. The CDR3 totals 9 residues. CDR3 DNA: TGCAGTGCTCACTACGAGCAGTACTTC. This codes for CSAHYEQYF.

The rearrangement uses TRBV29-1 and TRBJ2-1, with a possible D match to TRBD1 (6 bases). CDR1 SQVTM and CDR2 ANQGSEA come from the germline V gene. This CDR3 spans 14 amino acids. The germline V and J ends were trimmed by 7 bases and 1 base, with 14 bases remaining between them. This chain's CDR3 is CSAWTALSYNEQFF. CDR3 in DNA: TGCAGCGCTTGGACAGCCTTGTCCTACAATGAGCAGTTCTTC.

This chain uses TRBV15 with TRBJ1-6; 9 positions agree with TRBD1. The CDR3 runs to 16 residues. The germline gives CDR1 LNHNV, CDR2 YYDKDF (reference sequence). The V gene end was trimmed by 1 base and the J gene end by 10 bases; junction bases not matched to a gene: 8. CDR3 region: CATSRAWTGTGSPLHF. CDR3 coding DNA: TGTGCCACCAGCAGAGCCTGGACAGGGACAGGGTCACCCCTCCACTTT.

V gene TRBV3-1 (or the pseudogene TRBV3-2) combines with J gene TRBJ2-1; no clear D. CDR3 size: 15 residues. CDR1 and CDR2 (germline): LGHDT, YNNKEL (reference sequence). The V end lost 1 base, the J end lost 0 bases, and 7 bases lay between the germline ends. CDR3 DNA sequence: TGTGCCAGCAGCCAAGTCAAGAGCTCCTACAATGAGCAGTTCTTC. As protein: CASSQVKSSYNEQFF.